The 32 T cell receptor beta chains below were found in one sample sequenced in a study of cytomegalovirus exposure and HLA in healthy donors. The assay was immunoSEQ multiplex PCR, and TCRdb's table has in-frame clones only and misses some. In the table there are over 250,000 clones, around 86% of which are singletons. Sequencing used PBMCs. These receptors came from a woman aged 18-29 years in good health and CMV-seronegative.

The rearrangement joins TRBV5-1 to TRBJ1-1, with 10 bases fitting TRBD1. This CDR3 is built from 16 residues. CDR1 and CDR2 from the germline V gene are SGHRS and YFSETQ. J gave up 2 bases and V 4 bases, and 8 bases lay outside the gene matches. The chain's CDR3 is CASSPNGTGVNTEAFF. CDR3 bases: TGCGCCAGCAGCCCCAACGGGACAGGGGTTAACACTGAAGCTTTCTTT.

This chain connects TRBV13 to TRBJ2-1; D is perhaps TRBD2 (6 bases). V was clipped by 2 bases and J by 0 bases, with 11 bases between them. Per the germline V gene, CDR1 is PRHDT and CDR2 is FYEKMQ (reference sequence). The CDR3 contains 16 residues. The CDR3: CASSLSLGSSYNEQFF. CDR3 DNA sequence: TGTGCCAGCAGCTTATCGCTCGGGAGCTCCTACAATGAGCAGTTCTTC. The variable domain in full, with the rest retrieved from reference TRBV13 and TRBJ2-1, is AAGVIQSPRHLIKEKRETATLKCYPIPRHDTVYWYQQGPGQDPQFLISFYEKMQSDKGSIPDRFSAQQFSDYHSELNMSSLELGDSALYFCASSLSLGSSYNEQFFGPGTRLTVL.

This clone appeared a single time. This chain links TRBV29-1 with TRBJ1-1, with D tentatively TRBD1 (5 bases). Germline V gives CDR1 SQVTM, CDR2 ANQGSEA. V lost 5 bases and J lost 3, with 19 bases in between. The CDR3 is 15 residues long. The CDR3 nucleotides are TGCAGCGTTTTATTTTTCCGCAGGGACTACACTGAAGCTTTCTTT. Translated: CSVLFFRRDYTEAFF.

This rearrangement joins TRBV7-2 to TRBJ2-7, with D possibly being TRBD2 (5 bases). Germline V gene lookup returns CDR1 SGHTA and CDR2 FQGNSA. This CDR3 spans 15 amino acids. The V and J ends lost 4 bases and 3 bases respectively, with 16 bases between them. CDR3 in DNA: TGTGCCAGCAGCTCGGTGGCGGGTAGGGACTACGAGCAGTACTTC. Amino acids: CASSSVAGRDYEQYF. The complete variable domain, with remaining parts taken from reference TRBV7-2 and TRBJ2-7, reads GAGVSQSPSNKVTEKGKDVELRCDPISGHTALYWYRQSLGQGLEFLIYFQGNSAPDKSGLPSDRFSAERTGGSVSTLTIQRTQQEDSAVYLCASSSVAGRDYEQYFGPGTRLTVT.

V and J are TRBV5-4 and TRBJ2-1, with D possibly TRBD2 on 5 matching bases. The length of the CDR3 is 15 residues. Germline V CDR1 and CDR2: SGHNT, YYREEE (reference sequence). V lost 0 bases, J lost 5 bases, and 12 bases lay in between. CDR3 bases: TGTGCCAGCAGCTTGGGGAGCCGGGGAGACAATGAGCAGTTCTTC. Encoded protein: CASSLGSRGDNEQFF.

The genes are TRBV19 and TRBJ2-7, with unresolved D. Germline lookup yields CDR1 LNHDA and CDR2 SQIVND (reference sequence). The ends were cut back, 3 bases at V and 7 bases at J, with 13 bases in the middle. The CDR3 has 13 amino acids. The CDR3 nucleotides are TGTGCCAGTAGTATGTTCCCTGCGCGGGAGCAGTACTTC. This translates into CASSMFPAREQYF.

J is TRBJ1-5 and V is TRBV6-6; 9 bases agree with TRBD1. V was pared by 5 bases and J by 8 bases, with 10 bases of the junction left unmatched. The length of the CDR3 is 15 residues. The germline gives CDR1 MNHNY, CDR2 SVGAGI (reference sequence). The chain's CDR3 is CASSPRDRASKPQHF. The CDR3 DNA sequence: TGTGCCAGCAGTCCCCGGGACAGGGCCAGCAAGCCCCAGCATTTT.

The V gene is TRBV29-1, the J gene TRBJ2-6; D is unclear. The V gene's germline CDR1 is SQVTM and CDR2 ANQGSEA. The CDR3 spans 12 residues. V was shortened by 6 bases and J by 4 bases, with 7 bases between the two germline ends. CDR3 protein: CSVRGGANVLTF. CDR3 sequence (DNA): TGCAGCGTACGAGGCGGGGCCAACGTCCTGACTTTC.

V gene TRBV9 combines with J gene TRBJ2-1; the match to TRBD2 covers 8 bases. CDR1 and CDR2 from the germline V gene are SGDLS and YYNGEE. This CDR3 region has 17 residues. J gave up 2 bases and V 0 bases, and 7 bases lay outside the gene matches. The DNA of the CDR3 is TGTGCCAGCAGCGTAGCTCCAGCGGGAGTCACCTACAATGAGCAGTTCTTC. It is translated as CASSVAPAGVTYNEQFF.

This chain connects TRBV7-8 to TRBJ1-3, with D possibly matching TRBD1 (5 bases). The CDR3 extends over 13 amino acids. Trimming left V 4 bases short and J 5 bases short, with 9 bases between. Germline-derived CDR1 and CDR2 are SGHVS and FQNEAQ. The CDR3 nucleotides are TGTGCCAGCAGCTCGTCAGGGAGAAACACCATATATTTT. Amino acids: CASSSSGRNTIYF.

The gene calls are TRBV28 and TRBJ2-7; 9 nucleotides line up with TRBD1. V lost 5 bases and J lost 4; bases outside the gene matches: 9. Per germline, CDR1 MDHEN and CDR2 SYDVKM. There are 15 residues in the CDR3. The DNA of the CDR3 is TGTGCCAGCAGTCAACCGGGACAGGGCAGGTACGAGCAGTACTTC. Amino acid sequence: CASSQPGQGRYEQYF.

This chain joins TRBV19 and TRBJ1-5; D might be TRBD1 (5 bases). The germline V and J ends were trimmed by 3 bases and 4 bases, with 13 bases remaining between them. There are 15 residues in the CDR3. Germline V gene lookup returns CDR1 LNHDA and CDR2 SQIVND (reference sequence). The CDR3 sequence: CASSIWRGPNQPQHF. The CDR3 bases are TGTGCCAGTAGTATTTGGAGGGGACCGAATCAGCCCCAGCATTTT.

The chain employs TRBV4-1 and TRBJ1-5; D not resolved. The V end lost 1 base, the J end lost 4 bases, and 14 bases lay between the germline ends. Germline V gene lookup returns CDR1 MGHRA and CDR2 YSYEKL. CDR3 length: 16 residues. CDR3 protein: CASSQGASGQNQPQHF. The CDR3 DNA sequence: TGCGCCAGCAGCCAAGGGGCCTCCGGCCAGAATCAGCCCCAGCATTTT.

The CDR3 sequence: CASSARLAGGRSDTQYF. The CDR3 region has the DNA TGTGCCAGCAGTGCCAGACTAGCGGGGGGGCGATCAGATACGCAGTATTTT. This chain connects TRBV9 to TRBJ2-3, with 14 bases identical to TRBD2. This CDR3 has 17 amino acids. V shed 5 bases, J shed 4 bases, and the junction held 9 bases outside the gene matches. Germline assignment: CDR1 SGDLS and CDR2 YYNGEE.

In its sample, this clone was seen a few times. The chain joins TRBV4-3 to TRBJ1-3; D is possibly TRBD1 (6 bases). The CDR3 sequence is 16 residues long. With 0 bases removed from V and 5 bases from J, the gap between germline ends came to 14 bases. Germline V lookup: CDR1 LGHNA, CDR2 YSLEER. The CDR3: CASSQEGAQGRNTIYF. Written as DNA, the CDR3 is TGCGCCAGCAGCCAAGAGGGCGCACAGGGACGAAACACCATATATTTT.

This chain uses TRBV7-9 with TRBJ1-5; D possibly corresponds to TRBD1 (5 bases). In germline, CDR1 is SEHNR, CDR2 FQNEAQ (reference sequence). V lost 0 bases to trimming and J lost 0 bases, with 15 bases between them. The length of the CDR3 is 18 residues. CDR3 residues: CASSLAPKTELSNQPQHF. In DNA, the CDR3 is TGTGCCAGCAGCTTAGCGCCCAAGACAGAGCTTAGCAATCAGCCCCAGCATTTT.

The chain carries TRBV7-8 and TRBJ2-7; D gene uncertain. With 5 bases removed from V and 4 bases from J, the gap between germline ends came to 9 bases. CDR1 and CDR2 (germline): SGHVS, FQNEAQ. This CDR3 spans 12 amino acids. The CDR3 protein is CASSPLEYEQYF. In DNA, the CDR3 is TGTGCCAGCAGCCCACTTGAATACGAGCAGTACTTC.

This clone was seen more than once but under ten times. The chain links TRBV11-3 to TRBJ2-5, with D possibly TRBD2 on 5 matching bases. V gave up 1 base and J gave up 13 bases, with 13 bases separating them. The CDR3 loop spans 12 amino acids. The V gene's germline CDR1 is SGHNT and CDR2 YENEEA. The CDR3 sequence is CASSLGGLPRYF. The CDR3 coding sequence is TGTGCCAGCAGCTTAGGCGGACTCCCGCGGTACTTC.

The genes are TRBV6-5 and TRBJ1-3; D is perhaps TRBD1 (6 bases). This CDR3 spans 15 amino acids. The germline gives CDR1 MNHEY, CDR2 SVGAGI. Trimming took off 5 bases at V and 2 bases at J, with 13 bases between the two ends. CDR3 sequence reads: CASSLQGIAGNTIYF. CDR3 DNA sequence: TGTGCCAGCAGTCTACAGGGCATAGCTGGAAACACCATATATTTT.

This rearrangement joins TRBV5-4 to TRBJ2-3; 8 nucleotides match TRBD2. CDR1 is SGHNT and CDR2 is YYREEE in the germline V gene (reference sequence). With 1 base clipped from V and 3 bases from J, the junction kept 4 bases outside the gene matches. The CDR3 runs to 15 residues. CDR3 nucleotide sequence: TGTGCCAGCAGCTTGAAACTAGCGGAGACAGATACGCAGTATTTT. It yields the protein CASSLKLAETDTQYF.

V and J are TRBV4-3 and TRBJ2-3, with 9 bases that match TRBD1. Germline lookup yields CDR1 LGHNA and CDR2 YSLEER. Trimming cost V 3 bases and J 1 base; bases outside gene matches: 14. This CDR3 has 19 residues. CDR3 in DNA: TGCGCCAGCAGCCAGGGATTTCGGGACAGGGTTTTCGGCACAGATACGCAGTATTTT. This sequence encodes CASSQGFRDRVFGTDTQYF.

J is TRBJ2-7 and V is TRBV27, with 15 nucleotides matching TRBD2. Germline CDR1 and CDR2: MNHEY and SMNVEV (reference sequence). V trimming: 8 bases; J trimming: 7 bases; junction bases outside the gene matches: 12. The CDR3 has 16 amino acids. The CDR3 spells CASCPEGTSGRREQYF. CDR3 nucleotides: TGTGCCAGCTGCCCAGAGGGGACTAGCGGGAGGCGGGAGCAGTACTTC.

The genes are TRBV15 and TRBJ2-2; TRBD2 aligns across 14 bases. With 4 bases clipped from V and 5 bases from J, the junction kept 9 bases outside the gene matches. CDR1 is LNHNV and CDR2 is YYDKDF in the germline V gene (reference sequence). This CDR3 region has 18 residues. CDR3 protein: CATSNFRGTSGRTGELFF. DNA of the CDR3: TGTGCCACCAGCAACTTTAGGGGGACTAGCGGGAGAACCGGGGAGCTGTTTTTT. Together with reference TRBV15 and TRBJ2-2, the CDR3 gives the full variable domain: DAMVIQNPRYQVTQFGKPVTLSCSQTLNHNVMYWYQQKSSQAPKLLFHYYDKDFNNEADTPDNFQSRRPNTSFCFLDIRSPGLGDTAMYLCATSNFRGTSGRTGELFFGEGSRLTVL.

The J gene is TRBJ1-3, the V gene TRBV29-1; D remains unclear. There are 14 residues in the CDR3. CDR1 is SQVTM and CDR2 is ANQGSEA in the germline V gene. V shed 2 bases and J shed 0 bases, with 8 bases lying between them. Here the CDR3 DNA reads TGCAGCGTTGAATTTCTAAGCTCTGGAAACACCATATATTTT. This translates into CSVEFLSSGNTIYF.

This clone was counted only a few times. The chain couples TRBV30 to TRBJ2-5; possible D gene TRBD1, 5 bases. V was cut by 4 bases and J by 5 bases, with 14 bases left in between. The CDR3 is 13 amino acids. Germline V lookup: CDR1 GTSNPN, CDR2 SVGIG (reference sequence). As DNA, the CDR3 is TGTGCCTGGACCAGGGCGCAAAGGGAGACCCAGTACTTC. Protein sequence: CAWTRAQRETQYF. Together with reference TRBV30 and TRBJ2-5, the CDR3 gives the full variable domain: SQTIHQWPATLVQPVGSPLSLECTVEGTSNPNLYWYRQAAGRGLQLLFYSVGIGQISSEVPQNLSASRPQDRQFILSSKKLLLSDSGFYLCAWTRAQRETQYFGPGTRLLVL.

The CDR3 sequence is CASSGRRTEAFF. CDR3 DNA sequence: TGTGCCAGTAGTGGAAGGCGGACTGAAGCTTTCTTT. The gene calls are TRBV19 and TRBJ1-1; D gene unclear. Germline CDR1 LNHDA, CDR2 SQIVND (reference sequence). The V end lost 5 bases, the J end lost 5 bases, and 9 bases lay between the germline ends. The CDR3 length is 12 residues.

The CDR3 is CASRPGTGGNNEQFF. The DNA of the CDR3 is TGTGCCAGCAGGCCCGGGACAGGGGGAAACAATGAGCAGTTCTTC. This chain uses TRBV6-1 with TRBJ2-1; TRBD1 matches at 11 bases. Trimming cost V 6 bases and J 5 bases; bases outside gene matches: 6. Germline V gene lookup returns CDR1 MNHNS and CDR2 SASEGT. The CDR3 consists of 15 residues.

The rearrangement joins TRBV27 to TRBJ1-2, with D possibly being TRBD1 (5 bases). V lost 2 bases and J lost 6, with 16 bases in between. This CDR3 has 15 amino acids. Per germline, CDR1 MNHEY and CDR2 SMNVEV (reference sequence). CDR3 DNA sequence: TGTGCCAGCAGTTTAATACCGGAGGGGCCAAATGGCTACACCTTC. As protein: CASSLIPEGPNGYTF.

CDR3 bases: TGTGCCAGCAGCCGAGGGACAGCCCAAGAGACCCAGTACTTC. Its translation: CASSRGTAQETQYF. The rearrangement uses TRBV5-6 and TRBJ2-5, with TRBD1 identical over 7 bases. This CDR3 has 14 amino acids. Germline V gene data show CDR1 as SGHDT and CDR2 as YYEEEE. J was trimmed by 1 base and V by 4 bases; bases with no gene match: 4. Complete variable domain (other parts from reference TRBV5-6 and TRBJ2-5): DAGVTQSPTHLIKTRGQQVTLRCSPKSGHDTVSWYQQALGQGPQFIFQYYEEEERQRGNFPDRFSGHQFPNYSSELNVNALLLGDSALYLCASSRGTAQETQYFGPGTRLLVL.

CDR3 in amino acids: CAWSPRSGANVLTF. CDR3 DNA sequence: TGTGCCTGGAGCCCCCGCTCTGGGGCCAACGTCCTGACTTTC. The chain couples TRBV30 to TRBJ2-6, with D unclear. CDR1 GTSNPN and CDR2 SVGIG come from the germline V gene (reference sequence). This CDR3 is 14 amino acids long. V lost 3 bases to trimming and J lost 0 bases, with 6 bases between them.

J is TRBJ1-1 and V is TRBV19; TRBD1 matches at 11 bases. Germline CDR1 reads LNHDA; CDR2 reads SQIVND (reference sequence). The V segment lost 3 bases and the J segment 5 bases; nucleotides outside the gene matches: 5. The CDR3 covers 15 residues. This chain's CDR3 is CASSIGQGAKTEAFF. The CDR3 coding sequence is TGTGCCAGTAGTATCGGACAGGGGGCGAAAACTGAAGCTTTCTTT.

Only one count was recorded for this clone. J is TRBJ2-3 and V is TRBV27; TRBD2 aligns across 14 bases. J lost 4 bases, V lost 5 bases, and 14 bases had no gene match. In germline, CDR1 is MNHEY, CDR2 SMNVEV (reference sequence). The CDR3 is 19 residues long. The CDR3 DNA sequence: TGTGCCAGCAGTCGGACACCGGGACTAGCGGGAGTAGGCGCAGATACGCAGTATTTT. Translating it yields CASSRTPGLAGVGADTQYF.